This TCR beta chain derives from a study of CD8+ T cells in alopecia areata. Study-wide background: Tofacitinib dosing lasted 6 to 18 months, which was then followed by 6 months off drug. General study points: Clonality in the scalp and expanded CD8+ clones ranked among the top 100 were significantly decreased by tofacitinib. In scalp and blood, many expanded lesional clones persisted during tofacitinib.

Comments on this clone: What it recognizes is unknown.

CDR3 length: 15 amino acids. Trimming took 5 bases from V and 7 from J; bases not matched to a gene: 9. Germline values: CDR1 LNHDA, CDR2 SQIVND (reference sequence). Extracted RNA was reverse transcribed into cDNA, the sequencing template. Data came from immunoSEQ multiplex PCR; TCRdb stores just in-frame clones and leaves some out. The sample lists roughly 46,000 clones, just over 65% occurring once. Treatment given: oral pan-JAK inhibitor, 5-10 mg twice daily. PBMCs, the starting material, were the source of sorted CD4+ and CD8+ T cells. The TCR comes from a human donor with alopecia areata. The chain couples TRBV19 to TRBJ2-1; 9 bases map to TRBD2. The sample was CD8+ T cells sorted from blood, taken at week 4, from a patient treated with tofacitinib. CDR3 sequence (DNA): TGTGCCAGTAGTCAAGCGGGGGGCCCGTCAAATGAGCAGTTCTTC. It encodes CASSQAGGPSNEQFF. The full variable domain, rest sourced from reference TRBV19 and TRBJ2-1, is DGGITQSPKYLFRKEGQNVTLSCEQNLNHDAMYWYRQDPGQGLRLIYYSQIVNDFQKGDIAEGYSVSREKKESFPLTVTSAQKNPTAFYLCASSQAGGPSNEQFFGPGTRLTVL.